This entry lists 18 T cell receptor beta chains sequenced from one sample in a study of blood T cell repertoires in COVID-19. Assay used: immunoSEQ multiplex PCR; TCRdb lists only in-frame clones, some missing. The sample contains roughly 250,000 clones, 65% to 90% of which appear only once. Sequences were obtained from peripheral blood. These receptors were obtained from a woman in her 50s with acute or convalescent COVID-19.

The CDR3 region is CASSAGQGVINSPLHF. The CDR3 DNA is TGTGCCAGCAGTGCGGGACAGGGGGTTATTAATTCACCCCTCCACTTT. The chain uses TRBV6-6 and TRBJ1-6, with 11 positions matching TRBD1. The CDR3 loop spans 16 amino acids. CDR1 is MNHNY and CDR2 is SVGAGI in the germline V gene (reference sequence). After removal of 5 bases from V and 6 bases from J, the junction contained 6 bases not matched to a gene.

This clone was seen a single time. This chain joins TRBV5-1 and TRBJ2-1, with D possibly TRBD1 on 6 matching bases. V lost 4 bases and J lost 4, with 12 bases in between. CDR1 and CDR2 (germline): SGHRS, YFSETQ. This CDR3 is built from 14 residues. CDR3: CASSTRDIYNEQFF. CDR3 in DNA: TGCGCCAGCAGCACTCGGGACATTTACAATGAGCAGTTCTTC.

The chain recombines TRBV28 with TRBJ1-2; a possible D gene is TRBD1 (6 bases). The CDR3 loop spans 12 amino acids. The V gene's germline CDR1 is MDHEN and CDR2 SYDVKM. V lost 5 bases and J lost 8, with 12 bases in between. CDR3 sequence (DNA): TGTGCCAGCAGTACAAGGGGGTACGGCTACACCTTC. This gives the protein CASSTRGYGYTF.

The chain employs TRBV5-1 and TRBJ2-7; 8 positions agree with TRBD2. This CDR3 has 16 residues. Germline assignment: CDR1 SGHRS and CDR2 YFSETQ. Losses at the gene ends were 1 base for V and 6 bases for J; bases not matched to a gene: 12. The CDR3 DNA sequence: TGCGCCAGCAGCTTGCTTTTTACTAGCGGTACGCTCGAGCAGTACTTC. Protein: CASSLLFTSGTLEQYF.

This rearrangement joins TRBV27 to TRBJ2-7, with 7 bases aligning to TRBD1. The CDR3 has 13 residues. Trimming took 8 bases from V and 2 from J; bases not matched to a gene: 6. The V gene's germline CDR1 is MNHEY and CDR2 SMNVEV (reference sequence). CDR3 in amino acids: CASGQGVTYEQYF. The CDR3 bases are TGTGCCAGCGGTCAGGGGGTTACCTACGAGCAGTACTTC.

This clone came up once. This chain links TRBV28 with TRBJ1-3; tentatively, D is TRBD1 (6 bases). Germline CDR1 and CDR2: MDHEN and SYDVKM. The germline V and J ends were trimmed by 11 bases and 0 bases, with 11 bases remaining between them. CDR3 size: 13 residues. The CDR3 loop is CAAGRGSGNTIYF. CDR3 in DNA: TGTGCCGCGGGCAGGGGCTCTGGAAACACCATATATTTT.

This clone was observed once. This sequence joins TRBV11-2 and TRBJ2-7; D might be TRBD2 (6 bases). Germline assignment: CDR1 SGHAT and CDR2 FQNNGV. The ends were cut back, 2 bases at V and 3 bases at J, with 14 bases in the middle. This CDR3 is built from 15 residues. CDR3 sequence reads: CASSLIGQGGYEQYF. The CDR3 coding sequence is TGTGCCAGCAGCTTAATAGGGCAGGGAGGCTACGAGCAGTACTTC.

The V call is TRBV12-5, the J call TRBJ2-2; the D gene is possibly TRBD1 (6 bases). The CDR3 spans 16 residues. Germline CDR1 LGHNT, CDR2 FRNRAP. V lost 4 bases, J lost 3 bases, and 15 bases lay in between. CDR3 in amino acids: CASGSLKDRYTGELFF. The CDR3, as DNA: TGTGCTAGTGGTTCCCTTAAGGACAGATACACCGGGGAGCTGTTTTTT.

The V call is TRBV6-6, the J call TRBJ1-1; 10 bases are shared with TRBD1. V shed 6 bases, J shed 1 base, and the junction held 2 bases outside the gene matches. CDR1 and CDR2 (germline): MNHNY, SVGAGI (reference sequence). The CDR3 is made up of 14 amino acids. The chain's CDR3 is CASRWTGGNTEAFF. In DNA, the CDR3 is TGTGCCAGCAGGTGGACAGGGGGGAACACTGAAGCTTTCTTT.

The genes are TRBV7-2 and TRBJ2-7, with 7 bases aligning to TRBD1. After removal of 3 bases from V and 6 bases from J, the junction contained 11 bases not matched to a gene. Germline lookup yields CDR1 SGHTA and CDR2 FQGNSA. The CDR3 has 15 residues. CDR3 region: CASSLVQDRQSEQYF. CDR3 bases: TGTGCCAGCAGCTTGGTTCAGGACAGGCAGTCCGAGCAGTACTTC. Drawing the rest from reference TRBV7-2 and TRBJ2-7, the complete variable domain is GAGVSQSPSNKVTEKGKDVELRCDPISGHTALYWYRQSLGQGLEFLIYFQGNSAPDKSGLPSDRFSAERTGGSVSTLTIQRTQQEDSAVYLCASSLVQDRQSEQYFGPGTRLTVT.

The V call is TRBV18, the J call TRBJ2-5; D might be TRBD1 (6 bases). CDR1 is KGHSH and CDR2 is LQKENI in the germline V gene. Trimming pared 4 bases from V and 2 bases from J, leaving 11 bases between. The CDR3 covers 14 residues. CDR3 in amino acids: CASSRRTAQETQYF. For the CDR3, the DNA is TGTGCCAGCTCACGAAGGACAGCTCAAGAGACCCAGTACTTC.

The rearrangement joins TRBV29-1 to TRBJ1-1; D possibly corresponds to TRBD1 (6 bases). V lost 6 bases to trimming and J lost 2 bases, with 13 bases between them. This CDR3 has 13 amino acids. CDR1 and CDR2 from the germline V gene are SQVTM and ANQGSEA. CDR3 DNA sequence: TGCAGCGTAAACGAAGGGGGAAACACTGAAGCTTTCTTT. Protein: CSVNEGGNTEAFF.

This clone was found once. The V gene is TRBV18, the J gene TRBJ1-1, with 8 bases matching TRBD1. The germline gives CDR1 KGHSH, CDR2 LQKENI. This CDR3 has 15 amino acids. Losses at the gene ends were 4 bases for V and 4 bases for J; bases not matched to a gene: 8. The CDR3 DNA follows: TGTGCCAGCTCACTCCGGCAGGGGGCAGTCACTGAAGCTTTCTTT. It is translated as CASSLRQGAVTEAFF.

The chain combines TRBV28 with TRBJ2-5; D remains unclear. CDR3 length: 11 residues. Germline CDR1 reads MDHEN; CDR2 reads SYDVKM. Trimming removed 6 bases at V and 3 bases at J, with 5 bases between. DNA for the CDR3: TGTGCCAGCAGCCCTAAAGAGACCCAGTACTTC. This codes for CASSPKETQYF.

This clone was observed a handful of times. The J gene is TRBJ2-7, the V gene TRBV3-1 (or the pseudogene TRBV3-2); D not resolved. V shed 1 base and J shed 7 bases, with 11 bases lying between them. Looked up from germline, CDR1 is LGHDT and CDR2 is YNNKEL (reference sequence). The CDR3 is 13 amino acids. The CDR3 reads CASSQVRTREQYF. The CDR3 bases are TGTGCCAGCAGCCAAGTTCGTACTCGGGAGCAGTACTTC.

The rearrangement links TRBV18 to TRBJ2-1, with unresolved D. CDR3 length: 16 residues. Looked up from germline, CDR1 is KGHSH and CDR2 is LQKENI. Trimming left V 1 base short and J 0 bases short, with 10 bases between. Here the CDR3 DNA reads TGTGCCAGCTCACCACGCCAAACGAGCTCCTACAATGAGCAGTTCTTC. This sequence encodes CASSPRQTSSYNEQFF.

J is TRBJ1-5 and V is TRBV6-6, with no clear D. The V end lost 2 bases, the J end lost 6 bases, and 11 bases lay between the germline ends. Germline CDR1 reads MNHNY; CDR2 reads SVGAGI (reference sequence). There are 14 residues in the CDR3. The CDR3 coding sequence is TGTGCCAGCAGTTACGCAGAACGGAGTCAGCCCCAGCATTTT. Protein: CASSYAERSQPQHF.

J is TRBJ1-4 and V is TRBV5-1; 7 bases are a match to TRBD1. From germline, CDR1 is SGHRS and CDR2 YFSETQ. The V gene end was trimmed by 4 bases and the J gene end by 7 bases; junction bases not matched to a gene: 10. The CDR3 spans 15 residues. The CDR3 DNA is TGCGCCAGCAGCGGTATAGACAGGGATGGTGAAAAACTGTTTTTT. It encodes CASSGIDRDGEKLFF.